The present T cell receptor (beta chain) was sequenced within a study of T cells in localized non-small cell lung cancer. Method: immunoSEQ multiplex PCR; TCRdb's copy keeps in-frame clones and lacks some. The sample has 2,900 or so clones; approximately 31% are singletons. The CDR3 runs to 17 residues. After removal of 8 bases from V and 7 bases from J, the junction contained 19 bases not matched to a gene. Per the germline V gene, CDR1 is SGHDN and CDR2 is FVKESK. General study results and limits: Of the tissues analyzed, uninvolved adjacent lung showed maximal T cell clonality, greater than tumor. Heterogeneity within the tumor remains possible, as just one region underwent sequencing.

Each adjacent lung sample was taken at least 2 cm from the tumor margin and was free of atypia. Notes on this clone: Its antigen remains unidentified.

The clonotype originates from a man between 40 and 75 years old with stage I lung adenocarcinoma. The chain couples TRBV14 to TRBJ2-1; TRBD1 aligns across 8 bases. The sequencing used normal lung tissue next to the tumor, collected before any cancer treatment. This CDR3 reads CASQKTQGQEWWNEQFF. DNA for the CDR3: TGTGCCAGCCAGAAAACGCAGGGACAGGAATGGTGGAATGAGCAGTTCTTC.